The 3 T cell receptor beta chains given below trace back to one sample, sequenced in a study of CXCR3-negative and CXCR3-positive naive CD8 T cells. 5' RACE with UMI labels generated the TRB cDNA libraries. For each CDR3 protein, TCRdb gives one entry from its re-call of the 5' RACE reads, without DNA. The sample data list about 56,000 distinct CDR3 sequences. The sample consisted of memory CD8+ T cells from blood. These receptors all stem from a human donor in good health. Some clones in this sample may be carry-over from other donors' samples.

This sequence joins TRBV29-1 and TRBJ1-1; without DNA, the TCRdb call of TRBD1 cannot be checked. This CDR3 comprises 13 residues. CDR1 is SQVTM, CDR2 ANQGSEA, per germline. The CDR3 spells CSVTGTANTEAFF.

The gene calls are TRBV10-3 and TRBJ2-7; TCRdb outputs TRBD1, but without DNA this stays unchecked. CDR3 length: 16 amino acids. Germline CDR1 reads ENHRY; CDR2 reads SYGVKD. CDR3 sequence reads: CAISDYGQGMSYEQYF.

The rearrangement links TRBV11-2 to TRBJ2-6. The germline gives CDR1 SGHAT, CDR2 FQNNGV. The CDR3 has 16 amino acids. The CDR3 spells CASSLGWPAGANVLTF.